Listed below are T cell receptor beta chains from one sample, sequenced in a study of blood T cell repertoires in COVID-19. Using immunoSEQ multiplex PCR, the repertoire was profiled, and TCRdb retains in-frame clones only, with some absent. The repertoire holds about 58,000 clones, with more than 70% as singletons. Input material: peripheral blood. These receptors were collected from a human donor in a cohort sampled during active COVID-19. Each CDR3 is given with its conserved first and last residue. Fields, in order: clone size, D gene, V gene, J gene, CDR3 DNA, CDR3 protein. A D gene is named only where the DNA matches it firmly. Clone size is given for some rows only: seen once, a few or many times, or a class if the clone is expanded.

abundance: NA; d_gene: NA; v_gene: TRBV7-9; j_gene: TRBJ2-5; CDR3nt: TGTGCCAGCAGATTACCCCAGGGGAATGGCCAAGAGACCCAGTACTTC; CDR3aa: CASRLPQGNGQETQYF
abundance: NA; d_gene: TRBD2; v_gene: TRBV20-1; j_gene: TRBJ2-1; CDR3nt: TGCAGTGCTAGTAAACTAGCGGTCTACAATGAGCAGTTCTTC; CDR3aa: CSASKLAVYNEQFF
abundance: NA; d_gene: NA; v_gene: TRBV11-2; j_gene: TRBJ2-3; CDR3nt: TGTGCCAGCAGCTTAGATCAATTGACGCAGTATTTT; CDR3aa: CASSLDQLTQYF
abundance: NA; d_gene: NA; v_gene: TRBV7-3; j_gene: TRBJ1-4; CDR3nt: TGTGCCAGCAGCTTATGGCGCGGAGGCGAAAAACTGTTTTTT; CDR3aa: CASSLWRGGEKLFF
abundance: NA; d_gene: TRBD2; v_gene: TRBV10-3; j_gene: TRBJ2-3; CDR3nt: TGTGCCATCAGCGATTTAGCGGGGGGGCGTAGCACAGATACGCAGTATTTT; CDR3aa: CAISDLAGGRSTDTQYF
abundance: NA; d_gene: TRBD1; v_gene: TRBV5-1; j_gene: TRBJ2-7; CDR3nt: TGCGCCAGCAGCTTCGGTGGGACAGTCTACGAGCAGTACTTC; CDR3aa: CASSFGGTVYEQYF
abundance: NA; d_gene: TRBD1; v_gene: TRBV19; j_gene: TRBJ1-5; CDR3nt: TGTGCCAGTAGTGTACAGGGGGCGTTAGGGCAGCCCCAGCATTTT; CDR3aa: CASSVQGALGQPQHF
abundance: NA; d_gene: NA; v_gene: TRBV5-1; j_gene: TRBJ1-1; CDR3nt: TGCGCCAGCAGCTTTTACTCGGGGGGCGTAGAAGCTTTCTTT; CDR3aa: CASSFYSGGVEAFF
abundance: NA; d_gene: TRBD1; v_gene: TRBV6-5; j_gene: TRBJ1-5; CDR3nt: TGTGCCAGCAGTACGTGGGGGACAGGACAGCCCCAGCATTTT; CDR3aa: CASSTWGTGQPQHF
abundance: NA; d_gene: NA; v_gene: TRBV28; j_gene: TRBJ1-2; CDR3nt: TGTGCCAGCAGTTTTGGCAGGGTTTATGGCTACACCTTC; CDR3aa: CASSFGRVYGYTF
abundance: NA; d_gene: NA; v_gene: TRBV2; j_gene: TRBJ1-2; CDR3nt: TGTGCCACCCGACAGCGAATTAACTATGGCTACACCTTC; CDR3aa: CATRQRINYGYTF
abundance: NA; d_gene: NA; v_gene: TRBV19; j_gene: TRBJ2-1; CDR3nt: TGTGCCAGTAGGCCGGGGGGCGACTACAATGAGCAGTTCTTC; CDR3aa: CASRPGGDYNEQFF
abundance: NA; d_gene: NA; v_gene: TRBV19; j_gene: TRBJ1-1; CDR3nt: TGTGCCAGTAGTTTCAGGGGCATGAACACTGAAGCTTTCTTT; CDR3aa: CASSFRGMNTEAFF
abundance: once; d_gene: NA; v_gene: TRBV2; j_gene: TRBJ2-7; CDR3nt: TGTGCCAGCGGCCCGGTGGGTGAGCGGTCCTACGAGCAGTACTTC; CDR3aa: CASGPVGERSYEQYF
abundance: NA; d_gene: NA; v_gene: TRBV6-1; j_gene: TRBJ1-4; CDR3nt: TGTGCCAGCAGTGAAACTTGGGAGGAAAAACTGTTTTTT; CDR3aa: CASSETWEEKLFF
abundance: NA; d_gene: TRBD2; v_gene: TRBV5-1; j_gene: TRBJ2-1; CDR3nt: TGCGCCAGCAGCTTGAGTCTAGCGGGGGCCAATGAGCAGTTCTTC; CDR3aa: CASSLSLAGANEQFF
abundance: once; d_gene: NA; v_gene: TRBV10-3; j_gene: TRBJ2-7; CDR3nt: TGTGCCATCAGTGAGCCCCGGACACCCCTCGAGCAGTACTTC; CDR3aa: CAISEPRTPLEQYF
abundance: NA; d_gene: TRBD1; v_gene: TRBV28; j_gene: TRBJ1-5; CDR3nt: TGTGCCAGCAGCCTGACAGGGTCAGGGCAGCCCCAGCATTTT; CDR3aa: CASSLTGSGQPQHF
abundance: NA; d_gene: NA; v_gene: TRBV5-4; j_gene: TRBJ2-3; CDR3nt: TGTGCCAGCAGCTTGGCCAAGCGGCCGGGGGCAGATACGCAGTATTTT; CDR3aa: CASSLAKRPGADTQYF
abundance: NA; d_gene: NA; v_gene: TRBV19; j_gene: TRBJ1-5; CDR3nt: TGTGCCAGTAGTACAAAAAACAGGGATAGCAATCAGCCCCAGCATTTT; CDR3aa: CASSTKNRDSNQPQHF
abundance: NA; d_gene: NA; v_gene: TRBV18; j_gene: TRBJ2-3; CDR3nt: TGTGCCAGCTCACCGCGGCAGCGGAGCACAGATACGCAGTATTTT; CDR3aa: CASSPRQRSTDTQYF
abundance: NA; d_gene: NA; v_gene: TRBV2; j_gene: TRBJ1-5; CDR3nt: TGTGCCAGCCGGGGAGGGCAGCCCCAGCATTTT; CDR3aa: CASRGGQPQHF
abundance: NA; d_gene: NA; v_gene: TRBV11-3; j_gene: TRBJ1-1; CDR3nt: TGTGCCAGCAGCTCCAGTGGGGGGGACACTGAAGCTTTCTTT; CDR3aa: CASSSSGGDTEAFF
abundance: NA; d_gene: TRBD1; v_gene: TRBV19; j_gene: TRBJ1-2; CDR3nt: TGTGCCAGTAGTTTGGGACAGGTGTTAGATGGCTACACCTTC; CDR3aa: CASSLGQVLDGYTF
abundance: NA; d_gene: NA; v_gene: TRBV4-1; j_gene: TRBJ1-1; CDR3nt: TGCGCCAGCAGCCAAGGAGTTTTGGGCAGGGTAGGATGGGACACTGAAGCTTTCTTT; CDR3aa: CASSQGVLGRVGWDTEAFF
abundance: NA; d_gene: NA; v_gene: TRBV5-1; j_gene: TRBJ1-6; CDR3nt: TGCGCCAGCAGCTTGGGGGCGGCGGGGTTTCTTTCACCCCTCCACTTT; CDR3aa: CASSLGAAGFLSPLHF
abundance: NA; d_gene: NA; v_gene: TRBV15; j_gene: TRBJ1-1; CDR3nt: TGTGCCACCAGCAGACGGCACAGGGTGCCTGAAGCTTTCTTT; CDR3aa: CATSRRHRVPEAFF
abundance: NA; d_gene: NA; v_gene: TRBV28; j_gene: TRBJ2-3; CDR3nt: TGTGCCAGCAGTACGGAGGGTTCAGGGAGGACAGATACGCAGTATTTT; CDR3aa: CASSTEGSGRTDTQYF
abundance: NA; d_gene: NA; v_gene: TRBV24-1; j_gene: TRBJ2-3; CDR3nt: TGTGCCACCAGTGATTCCTCAGGGGCTGCGGATACGCAGTATTTT; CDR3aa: CATSDSSGAADTQYF
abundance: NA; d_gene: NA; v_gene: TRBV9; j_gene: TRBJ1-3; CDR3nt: TGTGCCAGCAGCGCCTCCCGGGGGGGTATTGGCTCTGGAAACACCATATATTTT; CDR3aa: CASSASRGGIGSGNTIYF
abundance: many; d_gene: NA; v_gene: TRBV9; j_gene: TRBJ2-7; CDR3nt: TGTGCCAGCAGCGTAGCTGGTGCAGGGGACGTTCTCGGCGAGCAGTACTTC; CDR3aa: CASSVAGAGDVLGEQYF
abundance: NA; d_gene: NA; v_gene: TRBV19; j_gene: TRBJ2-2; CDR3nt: TGTGCCAGTAGTAGAGGGACACTGAGCGGGGAGCTGTTTTTT; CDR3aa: CASSRGTLSGELFF
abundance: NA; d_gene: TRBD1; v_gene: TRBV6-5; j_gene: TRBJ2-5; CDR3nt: TGTGCCAGCACCTTAGACAGGGCCCAAGAGACCCAGTACTTC; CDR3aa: CASTLDRAQETQYF
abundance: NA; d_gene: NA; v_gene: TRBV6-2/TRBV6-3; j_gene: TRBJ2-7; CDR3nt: TGTGCCAGCAGTTACTCGGGCAACTCCTACGAGCAGTACTTC; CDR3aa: CASSYSGNSYEQYF
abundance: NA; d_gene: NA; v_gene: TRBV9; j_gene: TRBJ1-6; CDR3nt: TGTGCCAGCAGCGCCGAACAGGTTGCCGGTTCACCCCTCCACTTT; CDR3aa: CASSAEQVAGSPLHF
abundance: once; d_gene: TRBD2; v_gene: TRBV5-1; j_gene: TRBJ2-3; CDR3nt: TGCGCCAGCAGCTTAGGACTAGCGGGAGGCACAGATACGCAGTATTTT; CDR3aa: CASSLGLAGGTDTQYF
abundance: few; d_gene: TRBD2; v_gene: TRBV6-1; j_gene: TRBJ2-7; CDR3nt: TGTGCCAGCAGTGAGGCTAGCGGGAGTGTTGGGCAGTACTTC; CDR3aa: CASSEASGSVGQYF
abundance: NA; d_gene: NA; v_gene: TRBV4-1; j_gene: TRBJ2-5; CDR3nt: TGCGCCAGCAGCCCTTGGGACAACCCCGAGACCCAGTACTTC; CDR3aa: CASSPWDNPETQYF
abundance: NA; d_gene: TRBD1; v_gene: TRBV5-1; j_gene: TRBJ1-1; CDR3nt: TGCGCCAGCAGCCCCGGACAGGGGGCGTGGGGCACTGAAGCTTTCTTT; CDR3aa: CASSPGQGAWGTEAFF
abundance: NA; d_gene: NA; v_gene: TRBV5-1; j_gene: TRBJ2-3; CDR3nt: TGCGCCAGCAGCTTACACGCCACAGATACGCAGTATTTT; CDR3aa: CASSLHATDTQYF
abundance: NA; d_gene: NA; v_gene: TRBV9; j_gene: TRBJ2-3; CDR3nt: TGTGCCAGCAGCGTAGCTGCGGACTACACAGATACGCAGTATTTT; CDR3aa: CASSVAADYTDTQYF
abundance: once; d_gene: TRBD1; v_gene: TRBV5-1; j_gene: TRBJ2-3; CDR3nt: TGCGCCAGCAGCTTAGACAGGGTTAGCCCGAATACGCAGTATTTT; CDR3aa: CASSLDRVSPNTQYF
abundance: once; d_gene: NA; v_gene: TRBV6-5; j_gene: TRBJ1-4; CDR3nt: TGTGCCAGCAGTAAATACCGGACAAGCCCGGAAAAACTGTTTTTT; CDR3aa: CASSKYRTSPEKLFF
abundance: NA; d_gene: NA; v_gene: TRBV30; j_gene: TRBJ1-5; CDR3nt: TGTGCCTGGAGTCGGGCTGGGGGAGGTGGCAATCAGCCCCAGCATTTT; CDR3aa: CAWSRAGGGGNQPQHF
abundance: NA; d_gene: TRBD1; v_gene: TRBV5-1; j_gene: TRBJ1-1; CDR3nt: TGCGCCAGCAGCTTGGGACAGGGGCCGAACACTGAAGCTTTCTTT; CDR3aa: CASSLGQGPNTEAFF
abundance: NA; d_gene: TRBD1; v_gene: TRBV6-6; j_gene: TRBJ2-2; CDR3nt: TGTGCCACCACAGGACAGGGGAGCGGGGAGCTGTTTTTT; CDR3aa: CATTGQGSGELFF
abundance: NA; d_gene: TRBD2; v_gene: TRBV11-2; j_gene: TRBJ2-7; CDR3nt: TGTGCCAGCAGCCGGACTAGAAGCGAGCAGTACTTC; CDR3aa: CASSRTRSEQYF
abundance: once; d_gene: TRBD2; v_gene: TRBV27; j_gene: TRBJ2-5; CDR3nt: TGTGCCAGCAGTTTAGTAGCCGGGACTAGCGGAGAGACCCAGTACTTC; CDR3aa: CASSLVAGTSGETQYF
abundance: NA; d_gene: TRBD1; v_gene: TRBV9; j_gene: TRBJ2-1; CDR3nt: TGTGCCAGCAGCGCACCCGGGACAGGCTACAATGAGCAGTTCTTC; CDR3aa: CASSAPGTGYNEQFF
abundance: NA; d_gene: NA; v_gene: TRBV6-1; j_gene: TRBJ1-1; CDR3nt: TGTGCCAGCAGTGAGCAGACAGCTATGAACACTGAAGCTTTCTTT; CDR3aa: CASSEQTAMNTEAFF
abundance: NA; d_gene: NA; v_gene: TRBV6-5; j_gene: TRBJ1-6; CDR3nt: TGTGCCAGCAGGTCGGACAGCGAATTAAATTCACCCCTCCACTTT; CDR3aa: CASRSDSELNSPLHF
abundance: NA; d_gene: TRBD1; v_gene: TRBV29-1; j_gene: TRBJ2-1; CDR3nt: TGCAGCGTGAAGGGGGCCGTGGACAATGAGCAGTTCTTC; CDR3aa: CSVKGAVDNEQFF
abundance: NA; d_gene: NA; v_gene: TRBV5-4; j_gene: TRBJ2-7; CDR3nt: TGTGCCAGCAGCCAGATTACAGGATACGAGCAGTACTTC; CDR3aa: CASSQITGYEQYF